The clone carrying this TCR beta chain has ten or more counts. Its antigen is not identified. The entry originates in a study of CD8 T cells in ankylosing spondylitis. Notes on the study in general: Certain motif variants had earlier appeared in reactive arthritis synovial fluid and blood.

From germline, CDR1 is SGHRS and CDR2 YFSETQ. V gave up 0 bases and J gave up 5 bases; unmatched junction bases: 12. The CDR3 consists of 18 residues. TCRdb analysed the 5' RACE reads with MiXCR anew, one entry per CDR3 protein. The table has around 120,000 distinct CDR3 sequences, around 9% seen once; the top ten hold approximately 3.5%. This TCR came from a male donor with ankylosing spondylitis or in good health (not recorded which). This chain links TRBV5-1 with TRBJ2-2; 8 positions match TRBD2. Sample: blood, either unsorted or a sorted T cell fraction (not recorded which). CDR3 in DNA: TGCGCCAGCAGCTTGGATAGTTCAGCGGGAGCTAGAACCGGGGAGCTGTTTTTT. It translates to CASSLDSSAGARTGELFF.